Listed here are 4 T cell receptor beta chains from one sample, sequenced in a study of radiation and T cells in renal cell carcinoma. TCRdb's table, derived via immunoSEQ multiplex PCR, lists solely in-frame clones and lacks some. The sample includes roughly 120,000 clones, around 84% of them seen just once. Described time point: baseline pretreatment blood. As to treatment: 15 Gy SBRT to primary tumor, nephrectomy 4 weeks later. The sample in question was blood, obtained from a patient whose treatment included radiotherapy and nephrectomy. These receptors were taken from a woman aged 55-70 years with renal cell carcinoma.

In this sample, this clone turned up once. The rearrangement links TRBV6-5 to TRBJ2-2; tentative D call: TRBD1 (5 bases). Germline-derived CDR1 and CDR2 are MNHEY and SVGAGI. The length of the CDR3 is 15 residues. Trimming took 8 bases from V and 0 from J, leaving 13 bases between them. The CDR3 bases are TGTGCCAGCGGGGCAGTTTCTCCGAACACCGGGGAGCTGTTTTTT. It is translated as CASGAVSPNTGELFF.

The chain joins TRBV2 to TRBJ2-3; 7 positions match TRBD1. CDR1 is SNHLY, CDR2 FYNNEI, per germline. Trimming at V came to 2 bases and at J to 4 bases, leaving 12 bases not matched to a gene. The CDR3 totals 17 residues. This CDR3 is CASSERWTGKKADTQYF. Written as DNA, the CDR3 is TGTGCCAGCAGTGAAAGGTGGACAGGTAAAAAAGCAGATACGCAGTATTTT.

The chain is built from TRBV27 and TRBJ1-6; 7 bases are shared with TRBD1. CDR1 MNHEY and CDR2 SMNVEV come from the germline V gene (reference sequence). The CDR3 totals 16 residues. The junction had 7 bases not matched to a gene; V was cut back by 6 bases and J by 2 bases. The CDR3 sequence: CASRERGGPYNSPLHF. The CDR3 DNA sequence: TGTGCCAGCAGGGAGCGAGGGGGCCCCTATAATTCACCCCTCCACTTT.

This clone was recorded once. V and J are TRBV27 and TRBJ2-7; TRBD1 is a possible D gene (5 bases). CDR3 length: 14 amino acids. Germline CDR1 reads MNHEY; CDR2 reads SMNVEV (reference sequence). V was pared by 5 bases and J by 2 bases, with 13 bases between. CDR3 sequence reads: CASSPDRMPYEQYF. The CDR3 DNA reads TGTGCCAGCAGTCCAGACAGAATGCCCTACGAGCAGTACTTC.